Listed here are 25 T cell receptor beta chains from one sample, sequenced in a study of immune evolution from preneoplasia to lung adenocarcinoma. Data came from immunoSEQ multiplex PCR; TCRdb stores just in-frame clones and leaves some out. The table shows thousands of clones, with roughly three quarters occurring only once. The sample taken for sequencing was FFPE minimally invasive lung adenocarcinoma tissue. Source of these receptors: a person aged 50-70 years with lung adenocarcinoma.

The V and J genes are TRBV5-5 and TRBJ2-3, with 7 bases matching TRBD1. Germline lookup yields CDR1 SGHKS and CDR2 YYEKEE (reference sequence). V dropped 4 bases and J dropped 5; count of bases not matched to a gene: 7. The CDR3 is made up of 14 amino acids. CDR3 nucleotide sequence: TGTGCCAGCAGCAGATCCGGGACAGTAGATACGCAGTATTTT. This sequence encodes CASSRSGTVDTQYF.

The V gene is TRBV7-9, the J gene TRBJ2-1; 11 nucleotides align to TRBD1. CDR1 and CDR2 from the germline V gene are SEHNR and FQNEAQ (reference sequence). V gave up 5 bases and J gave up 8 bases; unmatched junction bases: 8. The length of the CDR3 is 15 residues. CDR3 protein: CASSPAGQGVHEQFF. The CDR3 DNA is TGTGCCAGCAGCCCAGCGGGACAGGGGGTCCATGAGCAGTTCTTC.

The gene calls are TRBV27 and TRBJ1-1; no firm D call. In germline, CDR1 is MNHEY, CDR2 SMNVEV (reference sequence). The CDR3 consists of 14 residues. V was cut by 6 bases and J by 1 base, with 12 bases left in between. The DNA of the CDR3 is TGTGCCAGCAGCCGGGAATCAGCGAACACTGAAGCTTTCTTT. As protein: CASSRESANTEAFF.

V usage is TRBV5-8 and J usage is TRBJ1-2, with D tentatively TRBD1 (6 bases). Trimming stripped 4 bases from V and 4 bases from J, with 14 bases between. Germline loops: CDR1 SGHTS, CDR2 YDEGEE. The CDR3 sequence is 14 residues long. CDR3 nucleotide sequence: TGTGCCAGCAGCCCTCGGGGGCTGAGCTATGGCTACACCTTC. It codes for CASSPRGLSYGYTF.

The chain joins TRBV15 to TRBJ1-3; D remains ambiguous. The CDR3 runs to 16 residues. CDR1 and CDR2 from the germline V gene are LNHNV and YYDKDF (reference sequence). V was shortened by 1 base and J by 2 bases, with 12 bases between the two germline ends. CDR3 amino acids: CATSRGLGGAGNTIYF. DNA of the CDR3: TGTGCCACCAGCAGAGGGTTGGGAGGTGCTGGAAACACCATATATTTT.

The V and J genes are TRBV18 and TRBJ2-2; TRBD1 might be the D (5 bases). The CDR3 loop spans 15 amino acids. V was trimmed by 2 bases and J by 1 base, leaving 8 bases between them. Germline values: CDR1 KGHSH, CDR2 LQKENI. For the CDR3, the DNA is TGTGCCAGCTCACCAACTACAGGGAACACCGGGGAGCTGTTTTTT. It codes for CASSPTTGNTGELFF.

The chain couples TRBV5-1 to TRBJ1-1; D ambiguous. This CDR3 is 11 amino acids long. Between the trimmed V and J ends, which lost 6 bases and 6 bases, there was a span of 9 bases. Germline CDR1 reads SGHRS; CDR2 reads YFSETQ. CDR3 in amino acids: CASKEGSEAFF. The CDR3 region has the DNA TGCGCCAGCAAAGAAGGGTCTGAAGCTTTCTTT.

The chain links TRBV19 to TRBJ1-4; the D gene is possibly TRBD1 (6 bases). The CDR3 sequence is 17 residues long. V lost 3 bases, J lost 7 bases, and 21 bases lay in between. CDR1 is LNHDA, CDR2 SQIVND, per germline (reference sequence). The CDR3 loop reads CASSMNTPGVDGEKLFF. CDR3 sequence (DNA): TGTGCCAGTAGTATGAATACCCCAGGGGTGGATGGTGAAAAACTGTTTTTT.

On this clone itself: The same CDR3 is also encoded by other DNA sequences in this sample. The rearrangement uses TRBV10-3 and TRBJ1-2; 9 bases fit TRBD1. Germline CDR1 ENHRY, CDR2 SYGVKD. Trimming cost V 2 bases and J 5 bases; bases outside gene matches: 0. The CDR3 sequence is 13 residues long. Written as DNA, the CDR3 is TGTGCCATCAGTGAGGGACAGGGGTATGGCTACACCTTC. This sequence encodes CAISEGQGYGYTF.

The CDR3 DNA reads as TGCAGCGTCGGGCCCGGACAGGGCTCCTACAATGAGCAGTTCTTC. This sequence encodes CSVGPGQGSYNEQFF. The chain has TRBV29-1 and TRBJ2-1, with 8 bases matching TRBD1. The V gene's germline CDR1 is SQVTM and CDR2 ANQGSEA. V lost 6 bases to trimming and J lost 0 bases; unmatched junction nucleotides: 7. CDR3 size: 15 residues.

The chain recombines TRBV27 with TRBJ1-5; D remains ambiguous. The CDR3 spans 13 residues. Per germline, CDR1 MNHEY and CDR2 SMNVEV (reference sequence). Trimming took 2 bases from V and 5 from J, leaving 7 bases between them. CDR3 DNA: TGTGCCAGCAGTTTAGGTAAAGATCAGCCCCAGCATTTT. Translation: CASSLGKDQPQHF.

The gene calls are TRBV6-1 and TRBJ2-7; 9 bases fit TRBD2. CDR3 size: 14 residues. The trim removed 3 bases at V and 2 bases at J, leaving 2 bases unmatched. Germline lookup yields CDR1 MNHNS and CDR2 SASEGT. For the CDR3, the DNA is TGTGCCAGCAGTGAGGCGGGGGGGGCCTACGAGCAGTACTTC. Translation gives CASSEAGGAYEQYF.

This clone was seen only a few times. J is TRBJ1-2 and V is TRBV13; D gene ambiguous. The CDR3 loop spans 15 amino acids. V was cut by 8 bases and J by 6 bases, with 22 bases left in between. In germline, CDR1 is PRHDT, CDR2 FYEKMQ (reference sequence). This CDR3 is CASGQTPGPEDGYTF. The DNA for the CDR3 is TGTGCCAGCGGTCAAACACCGGGCCCCGAAGATGGCTACACCTTC.

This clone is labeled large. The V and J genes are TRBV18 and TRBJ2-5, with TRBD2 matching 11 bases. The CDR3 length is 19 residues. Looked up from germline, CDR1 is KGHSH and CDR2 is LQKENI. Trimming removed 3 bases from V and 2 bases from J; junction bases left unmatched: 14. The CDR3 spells CASSPKLAGEFWGQETQYF. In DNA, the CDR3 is TGTGCCAGCTCACCGAAACTAGCGGGAGAGTTTTGGGGTCAAGAGACCCAGTACTTC.

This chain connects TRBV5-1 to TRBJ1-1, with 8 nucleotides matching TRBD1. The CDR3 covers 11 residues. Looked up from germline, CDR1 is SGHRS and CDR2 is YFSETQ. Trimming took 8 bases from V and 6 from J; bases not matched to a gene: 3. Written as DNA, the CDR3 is TGCGCCAGTCAGGGGGCAGCTGAAGCTTTCTTT. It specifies CASQGAAEAFF.

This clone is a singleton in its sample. CDR3 amino acids: CASSRTSGRSYEQFF. CDR3 coding DNA: TGTGCCAGCAGCCGGACTAGCGGGAGATCCTATGAGCAGTTCTTC. J is TRBJ2-1 and V is TRBV5-4; the match to TRBD2 covers 13 bases. J was trimmed by 8 bases and V by 4 bases; bases with no gene match: 6. Germline CDR1 and CDR2: SGHNT and YYREEE (reference sequence). This CDR3 has 15 amino acids.

For the CDR3, the DNA is TGTGCCAGCGGGACAGGTTCAAATGAGCAGTTCTTC. It codes for CASGTGSNEQFF. The chain recombines TRBV28 with TRBJ2-1, with TRBD1 identical over 8 bases. This CDR3 has 12 amino acids. V trimming: 8 bases; J trimming: 7 bases; junction bases outside the gene matches: 4. In germline, CDR1 is MDHEN, CDR2 SYDVKM.

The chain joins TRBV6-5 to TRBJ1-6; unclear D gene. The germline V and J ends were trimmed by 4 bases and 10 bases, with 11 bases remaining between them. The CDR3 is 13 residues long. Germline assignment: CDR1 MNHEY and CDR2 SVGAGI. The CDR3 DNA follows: TGTGCCAGCAGTTTGGTAGGGCTCTCACCCCTCCACTTT. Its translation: CASSLVGLSPLHF.

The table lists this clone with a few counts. The CDR3 DNA sequence: TGTGCCAGCAACAGGGGCGCGAACACTGAAGCTTTCTTT. This encodes CASNRGANTEAFF. This rearrangement joins TRBV6-5 to TRBJ1-1, with TRBD1 matching over 7 bases. Germline CDR1 MNHEY, CDR2 SVGAGI. V was pared by 7 bases and J by 1 base, with 3 bases of the junction left unmatched. The CDR3 loop spans 13 amino acids.

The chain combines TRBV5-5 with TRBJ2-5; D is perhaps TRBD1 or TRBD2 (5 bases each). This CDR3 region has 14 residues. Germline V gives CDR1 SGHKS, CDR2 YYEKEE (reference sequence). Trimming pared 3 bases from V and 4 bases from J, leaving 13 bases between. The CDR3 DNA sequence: TGTGCCAGCAGCTCTTTAGGGACGGTAGAGACCCAGTACTTC. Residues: CASSSLGTVETQYF. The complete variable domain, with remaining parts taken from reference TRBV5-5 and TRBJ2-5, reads DAGVTQSPTHLIKTRGQQVTLRCSPISGHKSVSWYQQVLGQGPQFIFQYYEKEERGRGNFPDRFSARQFPNYSSELNVNALLLGDSALYLCASSSLGTVETQYFGPGTRLLVL.

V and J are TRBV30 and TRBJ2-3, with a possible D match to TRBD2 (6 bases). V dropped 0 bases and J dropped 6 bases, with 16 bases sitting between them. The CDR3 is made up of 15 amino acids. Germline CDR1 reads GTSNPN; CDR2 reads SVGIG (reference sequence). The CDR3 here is CAWSVKGGRLDTQYF. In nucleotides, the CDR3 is TGTGCCTGGAGTGTAAAGGGTGGGAGGCTTGATACGCAGTATTTT.

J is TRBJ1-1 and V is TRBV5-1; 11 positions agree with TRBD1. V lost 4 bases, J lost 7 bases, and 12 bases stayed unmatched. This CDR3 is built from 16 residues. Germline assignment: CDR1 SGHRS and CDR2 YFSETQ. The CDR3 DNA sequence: TGCGCCAGCAGCCCAGGGACAGGGGGTTTCCCATTTGAAGCTTTCTTT. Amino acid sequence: CASSPGTGGFPFEAFF.

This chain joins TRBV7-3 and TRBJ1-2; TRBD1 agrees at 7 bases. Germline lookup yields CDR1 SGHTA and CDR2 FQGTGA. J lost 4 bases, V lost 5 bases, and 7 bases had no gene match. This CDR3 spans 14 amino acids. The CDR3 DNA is TGTGCCAGCAGCGCCCAGACAGGGTCCTATGGCTACACCTTC. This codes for CASSAQTGSYGYTF.

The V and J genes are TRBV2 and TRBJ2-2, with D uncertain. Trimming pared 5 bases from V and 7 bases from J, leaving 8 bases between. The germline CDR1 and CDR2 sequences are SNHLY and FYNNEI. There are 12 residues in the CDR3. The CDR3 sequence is CASSPRRGELFF. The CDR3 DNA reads TGTGCCAGCAGTCCGCGACGCGGGGAGCTGTTTTTT.

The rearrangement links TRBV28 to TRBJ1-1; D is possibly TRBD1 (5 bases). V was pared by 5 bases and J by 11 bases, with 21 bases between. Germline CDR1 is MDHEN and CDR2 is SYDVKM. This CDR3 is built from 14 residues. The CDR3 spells CASSKAGLTLNAFF. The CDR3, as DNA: TGTGCCAGCAGTAAGGCAGGGCTGACACTGAATGCTTTCTTT.